This TCR beta chain was documented in a study of vaccination effects on CD4 cells after COVID-19. Profiled with immunoSEQ multiplex PCR; TCRdb holds only in-frame clones, not every one. In the table there are about 59,000 clones, roughly 78% of which are singletons. Comments on this clone: The antigen is unknown.

Expansion of antigen-specific CD4+ T cells with viral peptide pools was carried out by the ViraFEST assay before sequencing. Following culture for around 10 days, CD4+ T cells were isolated. BNT162b2 vaccine or mRNA-1273 vaccine was given to participants in two doses. The authors exchanged half the medium for IL-2 medium on days 3 and 7. General study findings and limits: Both infection-induced and vaccine-induced clones contracted markedly at late post-vaccination timepoints.

The CDR3 length is 12 residues. With 6 bases removed from V and 9 bases from J, the gap between germline ends came to 9 bases. The germline CDR1 and CDR2 sequences are SNHLY and FYNNEI. The chain is built from TRBV2 and TRBJ1-6; no reliable D call. The TCR sequence derives from a human donor who received a COVID-19 vaccine. The specimen was CD4+ T cells from PBMCs cultured with HCoV-OC43 spike peptides, collected after COVID-19 vaccination. The subset denotes: HCoV-OC43 spike overlapping peptide pool stimulation. The CDR3 coding sequence is TGTGCCAGCAGATATGGAAGTTCACCCCTCCACTTT. Amino acids: CASRYGSSPLHF.